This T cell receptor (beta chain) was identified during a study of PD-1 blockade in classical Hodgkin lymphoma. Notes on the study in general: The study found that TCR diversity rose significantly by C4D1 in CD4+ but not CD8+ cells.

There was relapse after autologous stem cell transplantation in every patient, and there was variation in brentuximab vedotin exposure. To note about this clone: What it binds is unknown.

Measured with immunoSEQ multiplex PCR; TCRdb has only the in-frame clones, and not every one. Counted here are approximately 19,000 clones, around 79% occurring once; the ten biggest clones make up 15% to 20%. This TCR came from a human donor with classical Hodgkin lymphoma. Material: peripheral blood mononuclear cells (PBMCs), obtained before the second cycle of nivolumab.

The CDR3 protein is CASSILRESTDTQYF. Here the CDR3 DNA reads TGTGCCAGTAGTATTTTGCGGGAGAGCACAGATACGCAGTATTTT. The rearrangement joins TRBV19 to TRBJ2-3, with 7 bases matching TRBD2. The CDR3 has 15 amino acids. Germline V gene lookup returns CDR1 LNHDA and CDR2 SQIVND (reference sequence). The ends lost 3 bases at V and 0 bases at J; junction bases unmatched: 3.